The subject of this entry is one T cell receptor (beta chain). The antigen is unknown. The data derive from a study of response to subunit inactivated influenza vaccine. TCRdb analysed the RT-PCR reads with MiXCR anew, one entry per CDR3 protein. The sample has under 950,000 distinct CDR3 sequences, 21% seen once. This CDR3 region has 15 residues. The ends were cut back, 1 base at V and 4 bases at J, with 14 bases in the middle. Per the germline V gene, CDR1 is SGHTA and CDR2 is FQGNSA. Study findings and constraints: The study's authors posited that every seasonal influenza vaccination enlists few new T cells.

This sequence was found in a man in his fifties or sixties who received an inactivated influenza vaccine. The rearrangement uses TRBV7-2 and TRBJ2-7, with D possibly called TRBD1 or TRBD2 (6 bases each). The specimen comprised PBMCs from blood, sampled more than 4 days after vaccination. CDR3: CASSLGIRGAYEQYF. DNA of the CDR3: TGTGCCAGCAGCTTAGGGATTAGGGGGGCGTACGAGCAGTACTTC. Based on the CDR3 plus reference TRBV7-2 and TRBJ2-7, the full variable domain is GAGVSQSPSNKVTEKGKDVELRCDPISGHTALYWYRQSLGQGLEFLIYFQGNSAPDKSGLPSDRFSAERTGGSVSTLTIQRTQQEDSAVYLCASSLGIRGAYEQYFGPGTRLTVT.